The 26 T cell receptor beta chains reported below all come from one sample, sequenced in a study of T cell clonality in common variable immunodeficiency. Clones were read by immunoSEQ multiplex PCR, and TCRdb kept only the in-frame ones, dropping some. The repertoire yields about 41,000 clones, none seen only once; the top ten contain 1.3% to 1.5%. Sequencing input: peripheral blood mononuclear cells. The source is a person aged 18 to 75 in good health.

This clone was seen a handful of times. The read halts 3 residues ahead of the CDR3 end, with the missing end drawn from the germline J gene. The chain joins TRBV7-9 to TRBJ2-5; the D gene is possibly TRBD1 (5 bases). Trimming left V 3 bases short and J 1 base short, with 12 bases between. CDR3 size: 15 residues. Per germline, CDR1 SEHNR and CDR2 FQNEAQ (reference sequence). CDR3 sequence: CASSFSPGLQETQYF. The CDR3 DNA, read in part, is TGTGCCAGCAGCTTCTCCCCAGGGCTCCAAGAGACC.

This clone was picked up many times. CDR3 amino acids: CASRGNIAVFSYEQYF. The part of the CDR3 DNA that was read is TGTGCCAGCAGGGGAAATATAGCGGTTTTCTCCTACGAG. The rearrangement joins TRBV28 to TRBJ2-7; D possibly corresponds to TRBD2 (6 bases). The read comes to an end 3 residues before the CDR3 does, leaving the germline J gene to fill in the end. This CDR3 has 16 residues. CDR1 is MDHEN, CDR2 SYDVKM, per germline. Trimming removed 6 bases at V and 0 bases at J, with 18 bases between.

This clone was counted ten times or more. The observed sequence ends 3 residues before the CDR3 terminus, with the missing tail filled in from the germline J gene. The rearrangement uses TRBV20-1 and TRBJ1-4; TRBD1 matches 7 bases. CDR3 length: 15 residues. The germline gives CDR1 DFQATT, CDR2 SNEGSKA (reference sequence). The junction had 7 bases not matched to a gene; V was cut back by 1 base and J by 5 bases. CDR3 DNA (partial): TGCAGTGCTAGAGCCTACAGGGGCCGCAATGAAAAA. Translating gives CSARAYRGRNEK. The entire CDR3 reads CSARAYRGRNEKLFF.

At least ten counts were recorded for this clone. The read ends 3 residues before the CDR3 terminus; that terminus is restored from the germline J gene. The gene calls are TRBV5-1 and TRBJ2-1; D uncertain. The V gene's germline CDR1 is SGHRS and CDR2 YFSETQ. The CDR3 is 14 amino acids. The V and J ends lost 2 bases and 6 bases respectively, with 12 bases between them. CDR3: CASSFNLGGNEQFF. The part of the CDR3 DNA that was read is TGCGCCAGCAGCTTTAATCTCGGTGGCAATGAG.

This clone occurred many times. The read ends 3 residues shy of where the CDR3 ends; the end is completed using the germline J gene. V gene TRBV19 combines with J gene TRBJ2-2, with 8 bases matching TRBD1. With 3 bases clipped from V and 2 bases from J, the junction kept 5 bases outside the gene matches. Germline V CDR1 and CDR2: LNHDA, SQIVND (reference sequence). This CDR3 has 16 residues. The CDR3 loop is CASSMVQGANTGELFF. The CDR3 bases that were read are TGTGCCAGTAGTATGGTTCAGGGGGCCAACACCGGGGAG.

Ten or more counts support this clone. The CDR3 end is not reached by the read, which stops 3 residues before it; the germline J gene fills it in. The chain employs TRBV19 and TRBJ2-7; D call uncertain. The CDR3 has 12 residues. The ends were cut back, 6 bases at V and 0 bases at J, with 6 bases in the middle. Germline values: CDR1 LNHDA, CDR2 SQIVND (reference sequence). CDR3 residues: CASSRGSYEQYF. The CDR3 DNA, read in part, is TGTGCCAGTAGCCGAGGCTCCTACGAG.

This clone has ten or more counts. The missing CDR3 end, 3 residues past where the read stops, is filled in from the germline J gene. The chain couples TRBV29-1 to TRBJ2-3, with D perhaps matching TRBD1 (6 bases). Germline CDR1 and CDR2: SQVTM and ANQGSEA. CDR3 size: 12 residues. Trimming left V 7 bases short and J 6 bases short, with 14 bases between. CDR3 loop: CSAGGQGDTQYF. The sequenced part of the CDR3 DNA is TGCAGCGCAGGAGGCCAGGGGGATACG.

This clone was observed a few times. Read data end 3 residues before the CDR3 end; the end is taken from the germline J gene. This chain uses TRBV5-1 with TRBJ2-1; 7 nucleotides match TRBD2. V trimming: 0 bases; J trimming: 6 bases; junction bases outside the gene matches: 3. CDR3 length: 14 residues. Per the germline V gene, CDR1 is SGHRS and CDR2 is YFSETQ. CDR3 amino acids: CASSLVPSGNEQFF. The CDR3 bases that were read are TGCGCCAGCAGCTTGGTGCCTAGCGGCAATGAG.

The sample holds many counts of this clone. The sequence runs out 3 residues before the end of the CDR3; the remainder is reconstructed from the germline J gene. The V gene is TRBV19, the J gene TRBJ1-5, with 11 bases fitting TRBD1. The CDR3 spans 15 residues. CDR1 and CDR2 from the germline V gene are LNHDA and SQIVND (reference sequence). The trim removed 3 bases at V and 5 bases at J, leaving 3 bases unmatched. The CDR3 bases that were read are TGTGCCAGTAGTATGGACAGGGGGCATTATCAGCCC. Amino acids: CASSMDRGHYQP. The whole CDR3 protein is CASSMDRGHYQPQHF.

Only a few counts were recorded for this clone. With the read ending 3 residues before the CDR3 end, the germline J gene is used to fill in that end. The chain uses TRBV11-3 and TRBJ2-3; perhaps TRBD2 as D (5 bases). Germline V gene sequence: CDR1 SGHNT, CDR2 YENEEA. V lost 5 bases to trimming and J lost 5 bases, with 14 bases between them. The CDR3 has 14 amino acids. The CDR3 sequence is CASSPRTGVDTQYF. The CDR3 DNA, read in part, is TGTGCCAGCAGCCCTCGGACCGGGGTAGATACG.

This clone was counted many times. Read sequence stops 3 residues before the CDR3 end, and the germline J gene provides the missing end. The chain links TRBV12-3 or TRBV12-4 to TRBJ2-1, with D hard to call. This CDR3 has 15 amino acids. The V gene lost 2 bases and the J gene lost 6 bases, with 14 bases spanning the gap. The CDR3 sequence: CASSLSNLRGNEQFF. The CDR3 DNA, read in part, is TGTGCCAGCAGTTTATCAAACCTACGCGGCAATGAG.

The sample holds many counts of this clone. From the germline J gene comes the end of the CDR3, since the read stops 3 residues before it. The chain couples TRBV20-1 to TRBJ2-1, with 9 bases lining up with TRBD2. Germline assignment: CDR1 DFQATT and CDR2 SNEGSKA (reference sequence). V shed 6 bases, J shed 6 bases, and the junction held 3 bases outside the gene matches. The CDR3 runs 12 residues. The CDR3 here is CSAGTSSNEQFF. CDR3 bases read: TGCAGTGCCGGGACTAGCAGCAATGAG.

This clone was counted many times. The read comes to an end 3 residues before the CDR3 does, leaving the germline J gene to fill in the end. The genes are TRBV5-1 and TRBJ2-7; 8 bases match TRBD1. V was clipped by 4 bases and J by 2 bases; unmatched bases: 5. Germline V gene sequence: CDR1 SGHRS, CDR2 YFSETQ. The CDR3 contains 14 residues. Incomplete CDR3 DNA: TGCGCCAGCAGCCCCCGGACAGGGACCTACGAG. It encodes CASSPRTGTYE. The whole CDR3 reads CASSPRTGTYEQYF. The complete variable domain, with remaining parts taken from reference TRBV5-1 and TRBJ2-7, reads KAGVTQTPRYLIKTRGQQVTLSCSPISGHRSVSWYQQTPGQGLQFLFEYFSETQRNKGNFPGRFSGRQFSNSRSEMNVSTLELGDSALYLCASSPRTGTYEQYFGPGTRLTVT.

This clone was seen at least ten times. The read finishes 3 residues shy of the CDR3 end, and the germline J gene is used to complete it. This rearrangement joins TRBV20-1 to TRBJ1-2; 9 nucleotides line up with TRBD1. This CDR3 comprises 15 residues. Germline V gives CDR1 DFQATT, CDR2 SNEGSKA (reference sequence). This chain's CDR3 is CSARRPPGQGGGYTF. The sequenced part of the CDR3 DNA is TGCAGTGCTAGAAGGCCCCCGGGACAGGGAGGCGGC.

This clone has a count of ten or more. The CDR3 end is not reached by the read, which stops 3 residues before it; the germline J gene fills it in. The chain uses TRBV29-1 and TRBJ2-3; 8 bases are shared with TRBD2. V was pared by 6 bases and J by 4 bases, with 12 bases of the junction left unmatched. The CDR3 spans 15 residues. Germline lookup yields CDR1 SQVTM and CDR2 ANQGSEA. The sequenced part of the CDR3 DNA is TGCAGCGTGAGGGAGAGCGGGAGTTGGCCAGATACG. Translating gives CSVRESGSWPDT. In full, the CDR3 reads CSVRESGSWPDTQYF.

This clone was seen a few times. The sequence runs out 3 residues before the end of the CDR3; the remainder is reconstructed from the germline J gene. This chain joins TRBV2 and TRBJ2-1; 11 nucleotides align to TRBD2. V gave up 6 bases and J gave up 3 bases; unmatched junction bases: 4. The CDR3 contains 15 residues. The germline gives CDR1 SNHLY, CDR2 FYNNEI. Here the CDR3 reads CASSPTSGIYNEQFF. The CDR3 DNA, read in part, is TGTGCCAGCAGCCCGACTAGCGGGATCTACAATGAG.

This clone has ten or more counts. The CDR3 end lies 3 residues beyond the end of the read and is filled in from the germline J gene. The chain is built from TRBV30 and TRBJ2-7, with 7 positions matching TRBD2. Per germline, CDR1 GTSNPN and CDR2 SVGIG (reference sequence). The ends lost 8 bases at V and 6 bases at J; junction bases unmatched: 13. The CDR3 loop spans 13 amino acids. The DNA read from the CDR3 is TGTGCCCCAATAGGACTAGAAGGTTTCGAG. Translated, it gives CAPIGLEGFE. The whole CDR3 region reads CAPIGLEGFEQYF. The whole variable domain, filled in from reference TRBV30 and TRBJ2-7, reads SQTIHQWPATLVQPVGSPLSLECTVEGTSNPNLYWYRQAAGRGLQLLFYSVGIGQISSEVPQNLSASRPQDRQFILSSKKLLLSDSGFYLCAPIGLEGFEQYFGPGTRLTVT.

This clone has a count of ten or more. The read terminates 3 residues ahead of where the CDR3 ends, so the germline J gene completes it. The J gene is TRBJ2-5, the V gene TRBV6-2 or TRBV6-3; TRBD1 might be the D (5 bases). The CDR3 is 14 amino acids. CDR1 and CDR2 from the germline V gene are MNHEY and SVGEGT. V was clipped by 5 bases and J by 5 bases, with 15 bases between them. The CDR3 protein is CASSRGRDGETQYF. CDR3 DNA (partial): TGTGCCAGCAGTCGCGGCAGGGATGGGGAGACC.

This clone was detected ten times or more. The CDR3 is cut off 3 residues early in the read; its end comes from the germline J gene. V and J are TRBV29-1 and TRBJ2-2; the match to TRBD2 covers 15 bases. This CDR3 has 16 amino acids. The germline V gene has CDR1 SQVTM and CDR2 ANQGSEA. Losses at the gene ends were 4 bases for V and 7 bases for J; bases not matched to a gene: 7. The sequenced CDR3 bases are TGCAGCGTTGCCGGACTAGCGGGAGGGCCGGGCGGGGAG. Its translation: CSVAGLAGGPGGE. The entire CDR3 reads CSVAGLAGGPGGELFF.

In this sample, this clone turned up many times. The observed sequence ends 3 residues before the CDR3 terminus, with the missing tail filled in from the germline J gene. The chain couples TRBV20-1 to TRBJ1-5, with 7 bases aligning to TRBD1. This CDR3 is built from 14 residues. Germline loops: CDR1 DFQATT, CDR2 SNEGSKA (reference sequence). Germline trimming cut 5 bases from V and 9 bases from J; bases unmatched to any gene: 13. Here the CDR3 reads CSASPGQTISPQHF. The part of the CDR3 DNA that was read is TGCAGTGCTTCCCCGGGACAGACTATCTCGCCC.

This clone appeared many times. CDR3 sequence: CSATNTRQTRYGYTF. The sequenced part of the CDR3 DNA is TGCAGTGCTACAAATACCCGACAGACCCGATATGGC. The V call is TRBV20-1, the J call TRBJ1-2, with D possibly matching TRBD1 (5 bases). The read stops 3 residues short of the end of the CDR3; the missing end is completed from the germline J gene. V was cut by 4 bases and J by 5 bases, with 20 bases left in between. Germline CDR1 and CDR2: DFQATT and SNEGSKA (reference sequence). The CDR3 runs 15 residues.

In its sample, this clone was seen many times. The CDR3 here is CASSMIGLAGADTQYF. CDR3 DNA, as far as it was read: TGTGCCAGTAGTATGATCGGGCTAGCGGGAGCAGATACG. The chain couples TRBV19 to TRBJ2-3; 10 bases match TRBD2. The read ends 3 residues early relative to the CDR3; the germline J gene fills the gap. Germline lookup yields CDR1 LNHDA and CDR2 SQIVND (reference sequence). This CDR3 is built from 16 residues. V lost 3 bases and J lost 4; bases outside the gene matches: 7.

This clone appeared many times. Coverage ceases 3 residues before the CDR3 finishes, and the germline J gene fills in the end. V usage is TRBV5-1 and J usage is TRBJ1-2, with 8 bases lining up with TRBD1. V trimming: 4 bases; J trimming: 2 bases; junction bases outside the gene matches: 7. CDR3 length equals 15 residues. Germline-derived CDR1 and CDR2 are SGHRS and YFSETQ. Incomplete CDR3 DNA: TGCGCCAGCAGCGATAGACAGGGGCGAAACTATGGC. Residues: CASSDRQGRNYG. The whole CDR3 region reads CASSDRQGRNYGYTF.

Ten or more counts support this clone. The part of the CDR3 DNA that was read is TGCAGTGCTAGACGGTTAGCGTTGATTTCTAGCACAGATACG. Protein: CSARRLALISSTDT. The CDR3 in full is CSARRLALISSTDTQYF. The chain has TRBV20-1 and TRBJ2-3; D possibly corresponds to TRBD2 (5 bases). Read data end 3 residues before the CDR3 end; the end is taken from the germline J gene. Trimming stripped 2 bases from V and 0 bases from J, with 18 bases between. This CDR3 spans 17 amino acids. Germline CDR1 is DFQATT and CDR2 is SNEGSKA (reference sequence).

The sample holds many counts of this clone. With the read ending 3 residues before the CDR3 end, the germline J gene is used to fill in that end. The rearrangement uses TRBV19 and TRBJ2-5; weak D call: TRBD2 (7 bases). Between the trimmed V and J ends, which lost 9 bases and 4 bases, there was a span of 12 bases. This CDR3 region has 12 residues. The V gene's germline CDR1 is LNHDA and CDR2 SQIVND (reference sequence). The covered CDR3 bases are TGTGCCAGCAGAGGGGGGGTAGAGACC. Translating it yields CASRGGVET. The entire CDR3 sequence reads CASRGGVETQYF.

In its sample, this clone was seen many times. Read sequence stops 3 residues before the CDR3 end, and the germline J gene provides the missing end. This sequence joins TRBV28 and TRBJ2-7, with a tentative D call TRBD2 (6 bases). CDR1 and CDR2 (germline): MDHEN, SYDVKM. The CDR3 loop spans 15 amino acids. V shed 4 bases and J shed 5 bases, with 18 bases lying between them. The CDR3 DNA, read in part, is TGTGCCAGCAGTTCCCCGGGACTCGGAAGTGACGAG. Protein: CASSSPGLGSDE. The whole CDR3 is CASSSPGLGSDEQYF. Full variable domain (outside the CDR3, taken from reference TRBV28 and TRBJ2-7): DVKVTQSSRYLVKRTGEKVFLECVQDMDHENMFWYRQDPGLGLRLIYFSYDVKMKEKGDIPEGYSVSREKKERFSLILESASTNQTSMYLCASSSPGLGSDEQYFGPGTRLTVT.